Listed below are T cell receptor beta chains from one sample, sequenced in a study of T cells in localized non-small cell lung cancer. Using immunoSEQ multiplex PCR, the repertoire was profiled, and TCRdb retains in-frame clones only, with some absent. The sample lists approximately 25,000 clones, less than 95% occurring once. The sequences come from peripheral blood, collected before any cancer treatment. Receptor source: a woman between 40 and 69 years old with stage I lung adenocarcinoma. Both conserved end residues are part of each CDR3. D genes are given only for firm matches. For some rows the clone size is stated as once, few or many, or as a class when expanded; others skip it.

abundance: few; v_gene: TRBV11-3; d_gene: TRBD1; j_gene: TRBJ2-2; CDR3nt: TGTGCCAGCAGGCCTGGACAGGGGGCGTCGGTCACCGGGGAGCTGTTTTTT; CDR3aa: CASRPGQGASVTGELFF
abundance: NA; v_gene: TRBV11-2; d_gene: TRBD1; j_gene: TRBJ2-7; CDR3nt: TGTGCCAGCAGTCGCCCAGGACAGGGGGTCTACGAGCAGTACTTC; CDR3aa: CASSRPGQGVYEQYF
abundance: NA; v_gene: TRBV5-4; d_gene: TRBD1; j_gene: TRBJ2-1; CDR3nt: TGTGCCAGCAGCTTGCATCGGACAGGGGGCAGAAATGAGCAGTTCTTC; CDR3aa: CASSLHRTGGRNEQFF
abundance: NA; v_gene: TRBV10-3; d_gene: NA; j_gene: TRBJ1-1; CDR3nt: TGTGCCATCAGTGATAATCCCATGAACACTGAAGCTTTCTTT; CDR3aa: CAISDNPMNTEAFF
abundance: NA; v_gene: TRBV9; d_gene: NA; j_gene: TRBJ2-3; CDR3nt: TGTGCCAGCAGCTTTTCCCAGGGGTCTAGCACAGATACGCAGTATTTT; CDR3aa: CASSFSQGSSTDTQYF
abundance: NA; v_gene: TRBV28; d_gene: NA; j_gene: TRBJ2-6; CDR3nt: TGTGCCAGCAGTTCCCAGGGGTCGTACTCTGGGGCCAACGTCCTGACTTTC; CDR3aa: CASSSQGSYSGANVLTF
abundance: NA; v_gene: TRBV28; d_gene: NA; j_gene: TRBJ1-1; CDR3nt: TGTGCCAGCACTCCAGGCCCGAACACTGAAGCTTTCTTT; CDR3aa: CASTPGPNTEAFF
abundance: once; v_gene: TRBV5-1; d_gene: NA; j_gene: TRBJ2-7; CDR3nt: TGCGCCAGCAGCTTGCTGCCTAGCACCTACGAGCAGTACTTC; CDR3aa: CASSLLPSTYEQYF
abundance: NA; v_gene: TRBV10-3; d_gene: NA; j_gene: TRBJ2-5; CDR3nt: TGTGCCATCAGTGAGAAAGGGCTCCAAGAGACCCAGTACTTC; CDR3aa: CAISEKGLQETQYF
abundance: NA; v_gene: TRBV18; d_gene: TRBD1; j_gene: TRBJ1-6; CDR3nt: TGTGCCAGCTCACTCCGGGACAGTAATTCACCCCTCCACTTT; CDR3aa: CASSLRDSNSPLHF
abundance: NA; v_gene: TRBV5-4; d_gene: NA; j_gene: TRBJ2-5; CDR3nt: TGTGCCAGCAGCTTGGGGCAGGGTAGGGAGACCCAGTACTTC; CDR3aa: CASSLGQGRETQYF
abundance: NA; v_gene: TRBV6-9; d_gene: NA; j_gene: TRBJ1-6; CDR3nt: TGTGCCACCTCCCATTCACCCCTCCACTTT; CDR3aa: CATSHSPLHF
abundance: once; v_gene: TRBV14; d_gene: NA; j_gene: TRBJ1-4; CDR3nt: TGTGCCAGCAGCCACCAAGGGGGGGCTAATGAAAAACTGTTTTTT; CDR3aa: CASSHQGGANEKLFF
abundance: NA; v_gene: TRBV30; d_gene: TRBD1; j_gene: TRBJ1-5; CDR3nt: TGTGCCTTCCGGGGACAGGGCCTCAATCAGCCCCAGCATTTT; CDR3aa: CAFRGQGLNQPQHF
abundance: NA; v_gene: TRBV15; d_gene: NA; j_gene: TRBJ1-1; CDR3nt: TGTGCCACCAGCAGGGACGTAAGCACTGAAGCTTTCTTT; CDR3aa: CATSRDVSTEAFF